This record looks at one T cell receptor beta chain sequence and its context. Its antigen remains undetermined. No base quality values were provided; no much bigger clone lies one nucleotide off. The collaborating institutions used their own protocols to collect whole blood in K2EDTA tubes. For TCRbeta analysis, collaborators shipped samples in one of three forms: frozen whole blood, isolated PBMCs, or DNA extracted from either of those sample types. The data were obtained in a study of blood T cell repertoires in COVID-19 (dated by TCRdb to about 2020). With respect to the entire study: Collaborator samples came from the United States, Italy and Spain and covered acute and convalescent phases of COVID-19. The prospective study material was composed of cDNA or gDNA derived from T cells, B-cell-depleted T cells, or PBMCs. Sample metadata almost always included a de-identified subject ID, COVID-19 status, age in years and sex. Subjects who had been exposed to COVID-19, were actively infected with it, or had recovered from it provided the deeply sampled blood TCRbeta repertoires that made up the dataset. The repertoires were released in a freely available public database meant as a resource for research on the immune response to SARS-CoV-2. The samples were drawn from two sources: the first 160 participants of the ongoing ImmuneRACE study, and over 1,000 subjects contributed by 6 global collaborators. Where available, HLA class I and class II types were obtained from metadata supplied by the sample provider rather than from assay-based typing.

Overall study outcomes, separate from this receptor: The amount of clinical and demographic metadata varied by source and participant and was provided uncurated.

The CDR3 numbers 13 residues from cysteine through phenylalanine. Here the CDR3 DNA is all that survives: 39 bases in frame from base 1. V and J are truncated by 5 bases and 13 bases respectively, leaving an intervening sequence of 18 bases. TCRbeta CDR3 regions were amplified from genomic DNA using the immunoSEQ Assay, a bias-controlled multiplex PCR. The authors' pipeline ran thus. Within the assay, amplification of reference gene primers was used to estimate how many nucleated cells each sample contained. To quantify the absolute abundance of each unique TCRbeta CDR3 rearrangement, sequence reads were collapsed and filtered. For each sample, productive Simpson clonality was calculated as the square root of Simpson's diversity index across productive rearrangements. TCRdb's version of the immuneACCESS table is confined to in-frame rearrangements and falls short of the full clone set. An unresolved V gene accounts for under half of the shortfall where checked; the remainder is of unknown origin. From that table come the V and J calls and clone size; the DNA was used to work out D and trimming. This sample comprises approximately 90,000 clones, about 88% of them detected only once. Clones ranked in the top ten supply approximately 1.2% of the sample.

Sequenced: peripheral blood. This clonotype originated in an elderly man with active or convalescent COVID-19. Recombination linked TRBV12-3 or TRBV12-4 to TRBJ2-1; tentative D gene TRBD2, with 5 bases matching. The CDR3 sequence is CASSVDVGVLQFF. Read as DNA, the sequence is TGTGCCAGCAGTGTAGATGTCGGGGTTCTTCAGTTCTTC.